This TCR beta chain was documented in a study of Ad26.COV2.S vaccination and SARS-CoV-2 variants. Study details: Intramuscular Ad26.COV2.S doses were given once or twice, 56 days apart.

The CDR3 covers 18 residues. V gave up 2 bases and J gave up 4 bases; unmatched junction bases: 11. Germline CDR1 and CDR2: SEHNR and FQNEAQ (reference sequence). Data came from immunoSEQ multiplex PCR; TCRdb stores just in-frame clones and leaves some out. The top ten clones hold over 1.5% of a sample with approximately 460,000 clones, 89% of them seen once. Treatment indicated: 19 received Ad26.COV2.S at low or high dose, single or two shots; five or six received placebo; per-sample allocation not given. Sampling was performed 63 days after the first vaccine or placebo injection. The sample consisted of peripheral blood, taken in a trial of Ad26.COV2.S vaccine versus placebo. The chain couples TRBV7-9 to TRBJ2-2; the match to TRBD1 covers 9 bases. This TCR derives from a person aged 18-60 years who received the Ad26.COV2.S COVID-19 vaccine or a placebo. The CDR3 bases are TGTGCCAGCAGCTTATACAGGGGGCCAACGTCGATCACCGGGGAGCTGTTTTTT. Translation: CASSLYRGPTSITGELFF. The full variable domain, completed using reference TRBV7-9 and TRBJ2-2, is DTGVSQNPRHKITKRGQNVTFRCDPISEHNRLYWYRQTLGQGPEFLTYFQNEAQLEKSRLLSDRFSAERPKGSFSTLEIQRTEQGDSAMYLCASSLYRGPTSITGELFFGEGSRLTVL.